The 15 T cell receptor beta chains reported below all come from one sample, sequenced in a study of TIL therapy for anti-PD-1-resistant metastatic lung cancer. The time point is: pre-treatment sample, taken before nivolumab and TIL therapy. Most excised metastases sampled were pleural nodules or supraclavicular lymph nodes. This was the immunoSEQ v3 assay. Profiled with immunoSEQ multiplex PCR; TCRdb holds only in-frame clones, not every one. The sample lists tens of thousands of clones, 63% occurring once. Sequenced material: tumor tissue, taken at baseline. The origin of the receptors is a woman aged 30 to 85 with non-small cell lung cancer.

This clone was counted between two and nine times. The rearrangement uses TRBV27 and TRBJ1-5; D call uncertain. Germline values: CDR1 MNHEY, CDR2 SMNVEV (reference sequence). With 4 bases removed from V and 4 bases from J, the gap between germline ends came to 11 bases. The CDR3 covers 14 residues. Here the CDR3 reads CASSSQERNQPQHF. The CDR3 DNA sequence: TGTGCCAGCAGTTCGCAGGAGCGAAATCAGCCCCAGCATTTT.

This sequence joins TRBV30 and TRBJ1-2; D unresolved. Germline CDR1 and CDR2: GTSNPN and SVGIG (reference sequence). Trimming pared 4 bases from V and 4 bases from J, leaving 10 bases between. The CDR3 is made up of 12 amino acids. This CDR3 is CAWNSNVYGYTF. The DNA for the CDR3 is TGTGCCTGGAATAGTAACGTCTATGGCTACACCTTC.

The chain carries TRBV2 and TRBJ2-7, with no clear D. Germline CDR1 and CDR2: SNHLY and FYNNEI. The CDR3 is 21 residues long. The ends were cut back, 9 bases at V and 0 bases at J, with 36 bases in the middle. CDR3 DNA sequence: TGTGCCAGAACTACGGGTTTCTCGGACCCACCACCCGCCTCAAACTCCTACGAGCAGTACTTC. Protein product: CARTTGFSDPPPASNSYEQYF.

V and J are TRBV21-1 and TRBJ1-5; the D call in the table, TRBD1, was not verified against the DNA. TRBV21-1 is given as a pseudogene. The CDR3 contains 19 residues. The CDR3 is CASSKTQGSNLYSNQPQHF. CDR3 nucleotides: TGTGCCAGCAGCAAAACACAGGGCTCCAACCTATATAGCAATCAGCCCCAGCATTTT.

This clone was detected only a few times. The J gene is TRBJ1-2, the V gene TRBV29-1; D is undetermined. The CDR3 is made up of 13 amino acids. Germline CDR1 reads SQVTM; CDR2 reads ANQGSEA. V was pared by 3 bases and J by 8 bases, with 16 bases between. The CDR3 here is CSVEIGFSEGYTF. The CDR3, as DNA: TGCAGCGTTGAGATTGGGTTTTCGGAGGGCTACACCTTC.

This clone was recorded only once. The chain carries TRBV10-2 and TRBJ2-7, with 8 bases lining up with TRBD1. The trim removed 10 bases at V and 7 bases at J, leaving 6 bases unmatched. The CDR3 sequence is 11 residues long. From germline, CDR1 is WSHSY and CDR2 SAAADI. The CDR3, as DNA: TGCGCCACCCATACAGGGGGAGAGCAGTACTTC. It codes for CATHTGGEQYF.

The CDR3, as DNA: TGTGCCATCAGTGAGGGAACTTCGTTCTACAATGAGCAGTTCTTC. This sequence encodes CAISEGTSFYNEQFF. V and J are TRBV10-3 and TRBJ2-1, with D unresolved. Trimming left V 2 bases short and J 3 bases short, with 11 bases between. Germline V gene data show CDR1 as ENHRY and CDR2 as SYGVKD. The CDR3 contains 15 residues.

In this sample, this clone turned up a few times. The chain recombines TRBV5-1 with TRBJ2-6; the D is unclear. Trimming took off 4 bases at V and 0 bases at J, with 11 bases between the two ends. The germline V gene has CDR1 SGHRS and CDR2 YFSETQ. CDR3 length equals 16 residues. The DNA of the CDR3 is TGCGCCAGCAGCGGAAGCGTAATCTCTGGGGCCAACGTCCTGACTTTC. It is translated as CASSGSVISGANVLTF.

The chain employs TRBV5-1 and TRBJ2-7; the match to TRBD1 covers 7 bases. CDR1 is SGHRS and CDR2 is YFSETQ in the germline V gene. J was trimmed by 0 bases and V by 3 bases; bases with no gene match: 3. CDR3 size: 14 residues. CDR3 sequence: CASSSGGNSYEQYF. The CDR3 DNA is TGCGCCAGCAGCTCAGGGGGAAACTCCTACGAGCAGTACTTC.

The chain combines TRBV5-1 with TRBJ2-7; 10 bases align to TRBD1. V shed 1 base, J shed 6 bases, and the junction held 7 bases outside the gene matches. The V gene's germline CDR1 is SGHRS and CDR2 YFSETQ. CDR3 length equals 15 residues. In DNA form, the CDR3 reads TGCGCCAGCAGCTTGTTGGGGACAGGGGTAAGCGAGCAGTACTTC. Its translation is CASSLLGTGVSEQYF.

The sample holds a few counts of this clone. The chain joins TRBV5-6 to TRBJ1-2; D ambiguous. The V gene's germline CDR1 is SGHDT and CDR2 YYEEEE. V lost 0 bases to trimming and J lost 1 base, with 4 bases between them. The CDR3 contains 13 residues. The CDR3 region is CASSLGNNYGYTF. The CDR3 DNA reads as TGTGCCAGCAGCTTGGGCAATAACTATGGCTACACCTTC.

The chain carries TRBV7-2 and TRBJ2-3; D is possibly TRBD2 (6 bases). Trimming shortened V by 1 base and J by 12 bases, and 26 bases separated the two germline ends. Germline lookup yields CDR1 SGHTA and CDR2 FQGNSA. The CDR3 has 17 residues. Here the CDR3 DNA reads TGTGCCAGCAGCTTAGTCGGGGTTGGCGAAGCGGGCCGGGTACAGTATTTT. Translation gives CASSLVGVGEAGRVQYF.

The chain has TRBV12-2 and TRBJ2-7; TRBD2 is taken as the D call from the table, unchecked against the DNA. TRBV12-2 is recorded as a pseudogene. The CDR3 has 14 amino acids. The CDR3 region has the DNA TGTGCCAGCAGCCCCGGGACTACTTCTGCCGAGCAGTACTTC. This gives the protein CASSPGTTSAEQYF.

This clone was counted at least ten times. J is TRBJ2-5 and V is TRBV18; a weak D match, TRBD2 (5 bases). V was shortened by 3 bases and J by 5 bases, with 13 bases between the two germline ends. The CDR3 is 14 residues long. The germline CDR1 and CDR2 sequences are KGHSH and LQKENI. CDR3 DNA: TGTGCCAGCTCACCCACTAGGGTCAGGGAGACCCAGTACTTC. This translates into CASSPTRVRETQYF.

The table lists this clone with a count of one. The chain recombines TRBV5-6 with TRBJ2-2; 9 bases map to TRBD1. Germline CDR1 SGHDT, CDR2 YYEEEE. V shed 0 bases, J shed 7 bases, and the junction held 4 bases outside the gene matches. The CDR3 is 15 residues long. The chain's CDR3 is CASSLEQGAGGELFF. Here the CDR3 DNA reads TGTGCCAGCAGCTTGGAACAGGGGGCGGGCGGGGAGCTGTTTTTT.